The 14 T cell receptor beta chains below all came from one sample that was sequenced in a study of control samples from healthy donors and cancer patients. Repertoires were generated with immunoSEQ multiplex PCR, while TCRdb's copy carries only in-frame clones and drops some. The sample includes 120,000 to 150,000 clones, 91% of them seen just once. Sequenced material: blood. The receptors were gathered from a man aged 25 to 40 in good health.

The chain links TRBV11-2 to TRBJ1-2; a weak D match, TRBD1 (5 bases). The CDR3 has 13 residues. V dropped 1 base and J dropped 4 bases, with 7 bases sitting between them. CDR1 and CDR2 from the germline V gene are SGHAT and FQNNGV. CDR3 sequence: CASSLGGTYGYTF. CDR3 in DNA: TGTGCCAGCAGCTTAGGAGGGACCTATGGCTACACCTTC.

The chain combines TRBV11-2 with TRBJ1-5, with TRBD1 as a possible D gene (5 bases). Germline lookup yields CDR1 SGHAT and CDR2 FQNNGV. This CDR3 has 17 residues. Trimming shortened V by 4 bases and J by 0 bases, and 16 bases separated the two germline ends. In DNA, the CDR3 is TGTGCCAGCAGCTCAGAGGGAGGGGACTATAGCAATCAGCCCCAGCATTTT. Residues: CASSSEGGDYSNQPQHF.

This sequence joins TRBV7-2 and TRBJ2-7, with 10 nucleotides matching TRBD1. Germline lookup yields CDR1 SGHTA and CDR2 FQGNSA. The CDR3 runs to 16 residues. The junction had 6 bases not matched to a gene; V was cut back by 4 bases and J by 0 bases. CDR3 sequence: CASSSDRGRGSYEQYF. CDR3 DNA: TGTGCCAGCAGCTCCGACAGGGGGCGAGGCTCCTACGAGCAGTACTTC.

The rearrangement uses TRBV6-6 and TRBJ1-5; D call uncertain. CDR1 is MNHNY, CDR2 SVGAGI, per germline (reference sequence). The CDR3 is made up of 12 amino acids. Deletions cut 9 bases from V and 0 bases from J, with 6 bases between. CDR3 region: CASGLSNQPQHF. CDR3 bases: TGTGCCAGTGGACTTAGCAATCAGCCCCAGCATTTT.

This clone appeared a few times. V is TRBV28 and J is TRBJ1-1; D perhaps matches TRBD1 (5 bases). This CDR3 contains 10 residues. Trimming removed 6 bases at V and 7 bases at J, with 6 bases between. Germline V CDR1 and CDR2: MDHEN, SYDVKM. The CDR3 DNA follows: TGTGCCAGCAGGGACATTGAAGCTTTCTTT. Residues: CASRDIEAFF.

V usage is TRBV12-3 or TRBV12-4 and J usage is TRBJ1-5; no clear D gene. Trimming pared 11 bases from V and 5 bases from J, leaving 16 bases between. The CDR3 totals 13 residues. CDR3 DNA sequence: TGTGCCGCCGCCCGCGGGCTAGATCAGCCCCAGCATTTT. Its translation: CAAARGLDQPQHF.

J is TRBJ2-2 and V is TRBV15; D is perhaps TRBD2 (5 bases). The V end lost 2 bases, the J end lost 3 bases, and 13 bases lay between the germline ends. The CDR3 sequence is 16 residues long. CDR1 is LNHNV and CDR2 is YYDKDF in the germline V gene (reference sequence). The CDR3 DNA reads TGTGCCACCAGCAGACTAGCAGGACGGGACACCGGGGAGCTGTTTTTT. Protein sequence: CATSRLAGRDTGELFF.

The chain links TRBV30 to TRBJ1-5; the match to TRBD1 covers 9 bases. Germline-derived CDR1 and CDR2 are GTSNPN and SVGIG (reference sequence). J was trimmed by 1 base and V by 0 bases; bases with no gene match: 7. The CDR3 has 17 residues. DNA for the CDR3: TGTGCCTGGAGTGTAGGACAGGGGAGGATGAGCAATCAGCCCCAGCATTTT. This gives the protein CAWSVGQGRMSNQPQHF. The full variable domain, rest sourced from reference TRBV30 and TRBJ1-5, is SQTIHQWPATLVQPVGSPLSLECTVEGTSNPNLYWYRQAAGRGLQLLFYSVGIGQISSEVPQNLSASRPQDRQFILSSKKLLLSDSGFYLCAWSVGQGRMSNQPQHFGDGTRLSIL.

This clone has a single count. The chain is built from TRBV25-1 and TRBJ1-1; D may be TRBD1 (5 bases). The V and J ends lost 6 bases and 7 bases respectively, with 9 bases between them. This CDR3 has 11 residues. Germline assignment: CDR1 MGHDK and CDR2 SYGVNS. The CDR3 DNA reads TGTGCCAGCAGCCAGGGTGGTGAAGCTTTCTTT. Protein product: CASSQGGEAFF.

V is TRBV5-8 and J is TRBJ2-1; D ambiguous. Germline assignment: CDR1 SGHTS and CDR2 YDEGEE. Trimming cost V 2 bases and J 0 bases, with 9 bases left between them. This CDR3 region has 15 residues. The CDR3 DNA reads as TGTGCCAGCAGCTTCGGCGGAAGCTCCTACAATGAGCAGTTCTTC. This translates into CASSFGGSSYNEQFF. Supplemented by reference TRBV5-8 and TRBJ2-1, the full variable domain reads EAGVTQSPTHLIKTRGQQATLRCSPISGHTSVYWYQQALGLGLQFLLWYDEGEERNRGNFPPRFSGRQFPNYSSELNVNALELEDSALYLCASSFGGSSYNEQFFGPGTRLTVL.

The CDR3 protein is CASSQDRRGLSGYTF. The CDR3 DNA sequence: TGTGCCAGCAGCCAAGATCGGAGGGGGCTCTCTGGCTACACCTTC. The J gene is TRBJ1-2, the V gene TRBV14, with 7 bases that match TRBD1. The germline gives CDR1 SGHDN, CDR2 FVKESK. Trimming took 0 bases from V and 7 from J; bases not matched to a gene: 8. The CDR3 loop spans 15 amino acids.

This clone was recorded only once. The rearrangement links TRBV7-2 to TRBJ2-6; the D is unclear. The CDR3 has 14 residues. Germline CDR1 reads SGHTA; CDR2 reads FQGNSA. The V end lost 5 bases, the J end lost 2 bases, and 7 bases lay between the germline ends. The CDR3 nucleotides are TGTGCCAGCAGCAAAGACGCTGGGGCCAACGTCCTGACTTTC. Protein: CASSKDAGANVLTF.

The V call is TRBV6-5, the J call TRBJ2-7; 13 bases are shared with TRBD2. The J segment lost 7 bases and the V segment lost 2 bases, leaving 8 bases of the junction unmatched. This CDR3 contains 16 residues. From germline, CDR1 is MNHEY and CDR2 SVGAGI. In nucleotides, the CDR3 is TGTGCCAGCAGTTACGCCCGACTAGCGGGGGGAGGAGAGCAGTACTTC. As protein: CASSYARLAGGGEQYF.

V usage is TRBV28 and J usage is TRBJ1-5; possibly TRBD1 for D (6 bases). The CDR3 length is 14 residues. With 5 bases removed from V and 6 bases from J, the gap between germline ends came to 14 bases. From germline, CDR1 is MDHEN and CDR2 SYDVKM. Written as DNA, the CDR3 is TGTGCCAGCAGTATAAGACAGGTTCTTCAGCCCCAGCATTTT. Translating it yields CASSIRQVLQPQHF.